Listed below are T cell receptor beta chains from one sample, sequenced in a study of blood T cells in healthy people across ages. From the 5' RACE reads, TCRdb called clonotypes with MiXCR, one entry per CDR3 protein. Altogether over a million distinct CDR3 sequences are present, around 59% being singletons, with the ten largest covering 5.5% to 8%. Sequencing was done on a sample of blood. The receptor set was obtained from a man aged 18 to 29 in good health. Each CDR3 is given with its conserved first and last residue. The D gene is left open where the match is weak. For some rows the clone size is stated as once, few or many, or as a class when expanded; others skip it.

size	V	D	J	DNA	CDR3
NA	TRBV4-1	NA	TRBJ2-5	TGCGCCAGCAGCCAAGTTACGGGGGAAGAGACCCAGTACTTC	CASSQVTGEETQYF
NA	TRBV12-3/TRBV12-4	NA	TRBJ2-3	TGTGCCAGCAGCCCTAGGACGGGCGAGGGAGCGCAGTATTTT	CASSPRTGEGAQYF
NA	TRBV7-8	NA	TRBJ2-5	TGTGCCAGCAGCCAAAACAGGGTGCTAGAGACCCAGTACTTC	CASSQNRVLETQYF
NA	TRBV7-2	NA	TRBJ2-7	TGTGCCAGCAGCTTAGCGGTCCGGCAGGCATACTACGAGCAGTACTTC	CASSLAVRQAYYEQYF
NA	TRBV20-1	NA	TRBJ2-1	TGCAGTGCTAGAGATACGGCCACGAGCTCCTACAATGAGCAGTTCTTC	CSARDTATSSYNEQFF
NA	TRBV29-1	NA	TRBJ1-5	TGCAGCGTTGCTGTTAGTGGTTTTAGCAATCAGCCCCAGCATTTT	CSVAVSGFSNQPQHF
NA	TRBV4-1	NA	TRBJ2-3	TGCGCCAGCAGCCCCCAGGACTACGCAGATACGCAGTATTTT	CASSPQDYADTQYF
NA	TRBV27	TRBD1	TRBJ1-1	TGTGCCAGCTCCAGGGGGGACAGGGTGACGAACACTGAAGCTTTCTTT	CASSRGDRVTNTEAFF
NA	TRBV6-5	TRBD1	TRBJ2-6	TGTGCCAGCAGTTACTCTCCGGGACAGGGTGGTGGGGCCAACGTCCTGACTTTC	CASSYSPGQGGGANVLTF
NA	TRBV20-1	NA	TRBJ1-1	TGCAGTGTCCCCAGGGCTCAGAACACTGAAGCTTTCTTT	CSVPRAQNTEAFF
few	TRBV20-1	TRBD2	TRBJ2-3	TGCAGTGCTAGACCCTCTAGCGGAATCACAGATACGCAGTATTTT	CSARPSSGITDTQYF
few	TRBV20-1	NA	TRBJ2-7	TGCAGTGCTATGAGATGGACGAGATACTACGAGCAGTACTTC	CSAMRWTRYYEQYF
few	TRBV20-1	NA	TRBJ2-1	TGCAGTGCTAGTGAGTACTACAATGAGCAGTTCTTC	CSASEYYNEQFF
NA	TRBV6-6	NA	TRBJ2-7	TGTGCCAGCAGTTACCTCCCACCCAAATACAATGAGCAGTACTTC	CASSYLPPKYNEQYF
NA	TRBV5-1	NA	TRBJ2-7	TGCGCCAGCAGCTCAAGACCAGAATACGAGCAGTACTTC	CASSSRPEYEQYF
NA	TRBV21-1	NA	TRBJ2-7	TGTGCCGGCAGCAGTATTTTATCCTACGAGCAGTACTTC	CAGSSILSYEQYF
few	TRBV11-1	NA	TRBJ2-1	TGTGCCAGCCTCGTAGACAATGAGCAGTTCTTC	CASLVDNEQFF
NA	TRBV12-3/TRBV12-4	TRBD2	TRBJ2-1	TGTGCCAGCAGGGCAGCGGGAAGGTCCTCCTACAATGAGCAGTTCTTC	CASRAAGRSSYNEQFF
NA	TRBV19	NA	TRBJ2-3	TGTGCCAGTAGTATAGTCCCACAAGATACGCAGTATTTT	CASSIVPQDTQYF
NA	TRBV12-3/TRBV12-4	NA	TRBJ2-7	TGTGCCAGCAGCCGAACGAGCAGCTCCTACGAGCAGTGCTTC	CASSRTSSSYEQCF
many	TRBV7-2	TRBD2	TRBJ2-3	TGTGCCAGCAGCTCCAGGACTAGCGGCACAGATACGCAGTATTTT	CASSSRTSGTDTQYF
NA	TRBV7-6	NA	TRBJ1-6	TGTGCCAGCACCCGGGCGAGCTCCTATAATTCACCCCTCCACTTT	CASTRASSYNSPLHF
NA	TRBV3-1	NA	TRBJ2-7	TGTGCCAGCAGCCAAGAAAGGCCCGGGAACCCATACTACGAGCAGTACTTC	CASSQERPGNPYYEQYF
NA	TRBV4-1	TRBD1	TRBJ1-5	TGCGCCAGCAGCCCAACAGGGGGCGTTCAGCCCCAGCATTTT	CASSPTGGVQPQHF
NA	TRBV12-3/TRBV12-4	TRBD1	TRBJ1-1	TGTGCCAGCAGTTTAGCGAGGGGGCGTCAGGAGAACACTGAAGCTTTCTTT	CASSLARGRQENTEAFF
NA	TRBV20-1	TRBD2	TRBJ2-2	TGCAGTGCTAGAGAAGCGGGGGCGGCAATCACCGGGGAGCTGTTTTTT	CSAREAGAAITGELFF
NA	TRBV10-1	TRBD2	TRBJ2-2	TGCGCCAGCAGTGAGGGGACTAGTGCCGGGGAGCTGTTTTTT	CASSEGTSAGELFF
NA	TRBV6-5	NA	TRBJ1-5	TGTGCCAGTAGGTCCGGGCCGGGAAATCAGCCCCAGCATTTT	CASRSGPGNQPQHF
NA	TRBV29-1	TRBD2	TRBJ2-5	TGCAGCGCCACCGGATTCCCCACGGGACTAGCGGACAATGAGCAGTACTTC	CSATGFPTGLADNEQYF
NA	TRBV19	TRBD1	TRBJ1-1	TGTGCCAGTAGCCTACAGGGGCACACGAACACTGAAGCTTTCTTT	CASSLQGHTNTEAFF
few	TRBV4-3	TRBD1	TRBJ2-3	TGCGCCAGCAGCCGGACACGACAGGGTGTTGCAGATACGCAGTATTTT	CASSRTRQGVADTQYF
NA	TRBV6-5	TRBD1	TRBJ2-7	TGTGCCAGCAGTACTATAGACAGGGTAATGACCTACGAGCAGTACTTC	CASSTIDRVMTYEQYF
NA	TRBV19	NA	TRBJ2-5	TGTGCCAGTAGTATTTCAGGGGCCTACGGGCAGTACTTC	CASSISGAYGQYF
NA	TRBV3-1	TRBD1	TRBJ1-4	TGTGCCAGCAGCCAAGCGGGACAGGGAAGTGAAAAACTGTTTTTT	CASSQAGQGSEKLFF
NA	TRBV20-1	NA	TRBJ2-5	TGCAGTGCTAGGATGTTGTCGGAGACCCAGTACTTC	CSARMLSETQYF
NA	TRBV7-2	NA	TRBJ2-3	TGTGCCAGCAGCTTAGTCCGCGGGGGCTCCGTGGATACGCAGTATTTT	CASSLVRGGSVDTQYF
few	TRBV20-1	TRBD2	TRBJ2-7	TGCAGTGCCTCCGGATTGGGACTAGCGGACTACGAGCAGTACTTC	CSASGLGLADYEQYF
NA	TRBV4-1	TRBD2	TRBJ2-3	TGCGCCAGCACGAACACCGGGACTAGCGCAGACTCTAGCACAGATACGCAGTATTTT	CASTNTGTSADSSTDTQYF
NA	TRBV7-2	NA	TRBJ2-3	TGTGCCAGCAGCTTAATGAGGGGGAGCACAGATACGCAGTATTTT	CASSLMRGSTDTQYF
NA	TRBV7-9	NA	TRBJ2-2	TGTGCCAGCAGCGGGGGTTGGTCCGGGGAGCTGTTTTTT	CASSGGWSGELFF
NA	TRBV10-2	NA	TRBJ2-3	TGCGCCAGCAGTGTTCACCGTACAGGTTCGAAGACAGATACGCAGTATTTT	CASSVHRTGSKTDTQYF
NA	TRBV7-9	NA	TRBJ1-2	TGTGCCAGCAGCTTTGGGACCGATAACTATGGCTACACCTTC	CASSFGTDNYGYTF
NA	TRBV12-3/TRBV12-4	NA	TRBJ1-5	TGTGCCAGCAGCTTCCATAGGTTTGGGGGCGGTCAGCCCCAGCATTTT	CASSFHRFGGGQPQHF
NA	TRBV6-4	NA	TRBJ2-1	TGTGCCAGCAGTGGGACAGTCAATGAGCAGTTCTTC	CASSGTVNEQFF